The rows below give T cell receptor beta chains drawn from one sample of a study of blood T cell repertoires in COVID-19. Libraries were prepared by immunoSEQ multiplex PCR; TCRdb keeps only in-frame clonotypes and omits some of them. The sample has approximately 67,000 clones; approximately 86% are singletons. The specimen was peripheral blood. Receptor source: a man in his sixties with acute or convalescent COVID-19. Each CDR3 is given with its conserved first and last residue. The D gene is left open where the match is weak.

d_call	j_call	v_call	cdr3_aa
.	TRBJ2-4	TRBV7-2	CASSLGLEPTRETKNIQYF
.	TRBJ1-4	TRBV18	CASSPLSTSEKLFF
.	TRBJ1-4	TRBV29-1	CSVGESGGRGEKLFF
TRBD1	TRBJ1-5	TRBV27	CASRGTGNQPQHF
.	TRBJ1-6	TRBV3-1/TRBV3-2	CASSRQVRGSPLHF
.	TRBJ1-5	TRBV6-2/TRBV6-3	CASSPDRNHQPQHF
.	TRBJ1-5	TRBV12-1	CASSITGTSNSNQPQHF
TRBD1	TRBJ2-2	TRBV10-3	CAISELPGTGTGELFF
TRBD2	TRBJ2-3	TRBV19	CASSLTTSGGYTQYF
.	TRBJ1-2	TRBV29-1	CSVGEGRIYGYTF